This T cell receptor (beta chain) originates from a study of T cell responses to AZD1222 COVID-19 vaccine. Findings and caveats of the study: Most donors were white British and more were female, and clonal diversity was possibly underestimated.

The germline V gene encodes CDR1 KGHSH and CDR2 LQKENI. Trimming stripped 3 bases from V and 6 bases from J, with 15 bases between. The CDR3 is 14 residues long. This clone was detected only a few times. Antigen unknown. Method: immunoSEQ multiplex PCR; TCRdb's copy keeps in-frame clones and lacks some. Among about 100,000 clones listed, roughly 90% were seen once. The TCR sequence derives from an adult in good health. The V call is TRBV18, the J call TRBJ2-7; D perhaps matches TRBD2 (5 bases). This specimen consisted of peripheral blood, obtained on day 0 of AZD1222 vaccination. The CDR3, as DNA: TGTGCCAGCTCACCTCGTGAGGGTCCCCTCGAGCAGTACTTC. This sequence encodes CASSPREGPLEQYF.